The 30 T cell receptor beta chains below come from one sample, sequenced in a study of Graves' ophthalmopathy and Graves' hyperthyroidism. TCR beta CDR3 regions were amplified from RNA transcripts. First-round RT-PCR used HTBI primers; second-round multiplex PCR followed. MiXCR, run by TCRdb on the multiplex PCR reads, gives a single entry per CDR3 protein. This table holds about 480,000 distinct CDR3 sequences, around 15% found once. Sequencing was carried out using blood. The origin of the receptors is a woman younger than 45 with Graves' ophthalmopathy.

The CDR3 sequence is CASSYSRVSRETQYF. CDR3 sequence (DNA): TGTGCCAGCAGTTATAGTAGGGTTTCAAGGGAGACCCAGTACTTC. This rearrangement joins TRBV6-5 to TRBJ2-5, with unresolved D. The CDR3 covers 15 residues. The V gene's germline CDR1 is MNHEY and CDR2 SVGAGI. Between the trimmed V and J ends, which lost 3 bases and 5 bases, there was a span of 16 bases.

This clonotype was counted at least ten times. The V gene is TRBV27, the J gene TRBJ2-7; D remains unclear. The CDR3 is made up of 13 amino acids. Trimming cost V 7 bases and J 2 bases, with 12 bases left between them. Germline CDR1 reads MNHEY; CDR2 reads SMNVEV (reference sequence). CDR3: CASTPTTAYEQYF. Written as DNA, the CDR3 is TGTGCCAGCACGCCAACCACAGCCTACGAGCAGTACTTC.

This clonotype was detected many times. The chain links TRBV27 to TRBJ1-1, with 8 bases identical to TRBD1. In germline, CDR1 is MNHEY, CDR2 SMNVEV (reference sequence). V trimming: 5 bases; J trimming: 2 bases; junction bases outside the gene matches: 13. The CDR3 has 17 residues. CDR3: CASSMAALQGANTEAFF. Here the CDR3 DNA reads TGTGCCAGCAGTATGGCCGCCCTCCAGGGGGCCAACACTGAAGCTTTCTTT.

In this sample, this clonotype turned up a few times. The V call is TRBV20-1, the J call TRBJ2-7, with 7 bases aligning to TRBD1. The junction had 8 bases not matched to a gene; V was cut back by 0 bases and J by 3 bases. The CDR3 covers 15 residues. CDR1 DFQATT and CDR2 SNEGSKA come from the germline V gene (reference sequence). CDR3 residues: CSARDWGQNVYEQYF. The CDR3 DNA sequence: TGCAGTGCTAGAGATTGGGGACAGAACGTCTACGAGCAGTACTTC.

This clonotype was seen at least ten times. V gene TRBV28 combines with J gene TRBJ1-5; D remains unclear. V dropped 3 bases and J dropped 5 bases, with 11 bases sitting between them. Germline V gene sequence: CDR1 MDHEN, CDR2 SYDVKM. The CDR3 totals 14 residues. CDR3 in DNA: TGTGCCAGCAGTTTGGTGGTGGATTATCAGCCCCAGCATTTT. This codes for CASSLVVDYQPQHF.

At least ten counts were recorded for this clonotype. This chain joins TRBV6-5 and TRBJ1-1; D is unclear. V lost 5 bases and J 11 bases, leaving 15 bases between the germline ends. This CDR3 contains 12 residues. Germline assignment: CDR1 MNHEY and CDR2 SVGAGI. The CDR3, as DNA: TGTGCCAGCAGTCGGCCCCATCTACGCGCTTTCTTT. Protein product: CASSRPHLRAFF.

This clonotype was recorded many times. The chain carries TRBV6-5 and TRBJ1-2; D might be TRBD1 (6 bases). Between the trimmed V and J ends, which lost 2 bases and 3 bases, there was a span of 13 bases. The CDR3 runs to 15 residues. Germline V gene lookup returns CDR1 MNHEY and CDR2 SVGAGI. The CDR3 is CASSYQNRDDYGYTF. The DNA for the CDR3 is TGTGCCAGCAGTTACCAGAACAGGGATGACTATGGCTACACCTTC.

The table lists this clonotype with many counts. The rearrangement joins TRBV28 to TRBJ2-7, with 9 bases lining up with TRBD2. Germline trimming cut 5 bases from V and 3 bases from J; bases unmatched to any gene: 5. This CDR3 region has 14 residues. Germline V gives CDR1 MDHEN, CDR2 SYDVKM. For the CDR3, the DNA is TGTGCCAGCAGTCCGCAGCGGGAGGACTACGAGCAGTACTTC. Translating it yields CASSPQREDYEQYF.

This clonotype was seen repeatedly, ten times or more. The gene calls are TRBV2 and TRBJ2-5, with D perhaps matching TRBD2 (6 bases). CDR3 length: 14 residues. The V gene lost 6 bases and the J gene lost 2 bases, with 13 bases spanning the gap. From germline, CDR1 is SNHLY and CDR2 FYNNEI. The CDR3 DNA reads as TGTGCCAGCAGGGGGACTTCACCTCAAGAGACCCAGTACTTC. Its translation: CASRGTSPQETQYF.

This clonotype was detected many times. The chain employs TRBV20-1 and TRBJ2-5; unclear D gene. The CDR3 sequence is 11 residues long. Deletions cut 0 bases from V and 13 bases from J, with 12 bases between. CDR1 and CDR2 from the germline V gene are DFQATT and SNEGSKA (reference sequence). CDR3 coding DNA: TGCAGTGCTAGAGATGTGGCGCCTCTGTACTTC. Protein product: CSARDVAPLYF.

This clonotype has at least ten counts. This chain joins TRBV18 and TRBJ2-7; a weak D match, TRBD1 (6 bases). This CDR3 spans 17 amino acids. Germline assignment: CDR1 KGHSH and CDR2 LQKENI. Trimming pared 2 bases from V and 2 bases from J, leaving 19 bases between. In nucleotides, the CDR3 is TGTGCCAGCTCACCAGTGTCAACAGGGTTAAGCCCCTACGAGCAGTACTTC. This codes for CASSPVSTGLSPYEQYF.

Ten or more counts support this clonotype. The chain carries TRBV28 and TRBJ1-2, with TRBD1 matching 7 bases. Trimming took 3 bases from V and 1 from J; bases not matched to a gene: 8. CDR1 is MDHEN and CDR2 is SYDVKM in the germline V gene. CDR3 length: 16 amino acids. The DNA for the CDR3 is TGTGCCAGCAGTTTCCCGGGACAGAGCCTTAACTATGGCTACACCTTC. Translating gives CASSFPGQSLNYGYTF.

This clonotype appeared many times. The rearrangement uses TRBV7-2 and TRBJ1-5, with D possibly matching TRBD1 (6 bases). Trimming removed 8 bases at V and 3 bases at J, with 11 bases between. CDR1 is SGHTA, CDR2 FQGNSA, per germline. The CDR3 loop spans 13 amino acids. CDR3 protein: CASAGTNNQPQHF. CDR3 nucleotide sequence: TGTGCCAGCGCCGGGACAAACAATCAGCCCCAGCATTTT.

CDR3 amino acids: CASTILGEEQYF. CDR3 nucleotide sequence: TGTGCCAGCACCATACTCGGGGAAGAGCAGTACTTC. This chain connects TRBV6-1 to TRBJ2-7; possibly TRBD2 for D (5 bases). Germline V gives CDR1 MNHNS, CDR2 SASEGT. The CDR3 runs to 12 residues. Trimming left V 7 bases short and J 7 bases short, with 14 bases between.

This clonotype was counted ten times or more. At one end the junction does not follow the germline gene, possibly because of a read error. The chain joins TRBV12-3 or TRBV12-4 to TRBJ2-4; D is possibly TRBD1 (8 bases). The CDR3 runs to 13 residues. In DNA form, the CDR3 reads TGTGCCAGCAGTAACAGGGGGGGAGACATTAAGTACTTC. The encoded protein is CASSNRGGDIKYF.

The table lists this clonotype with many counts. The chain combines TRBV18 with TRBJ2-7; D tentatively fits TRBD1 or TRBD2 (5 bases each). Trimming took off 3 bases at V and 5 bases at J, with 14 bases between the two ends. The CDR3 is 14 amino acids. Germline-derived CDR1 and CDR2 are KGHSH and LQKENI. CDR3 nucleotides: TGTGCCAGCTCACCCGACGGGATGGGGGACGAGCAGTACTTC. Translation: CASSPDGMGDEQYF.

This clonotype was seen many times. V gene TRBV20-1 combines with J gene TRBJ2-7; D gene ambiguous. Trimming left V 6 bases short and J 1 base short, with 13 bases between. Germline V gene lookup returns CDR1 DFQATT and CDR2 SNEGSKA (reference sequence). CDR3 length equals 13 residues. Written as DNA, the CDR3 is TGCAGTGCCTACGGGCCTCCATCCTACGAGCAGTACTTC. Translated, it gives CSAYGPPSYEQYF.

The table lists this clonotype with many counts. An end of the junction does not agree with germline; a read error may underlie this. The chain is built from TRBV7-8 and TRBJ2-2, with D uncertain. Germline loops: CDR1 SGHVS, CDR2 FQNEAQ. CDR3 length: 13 amino acids. CDR3 sequence: CTSSLAGAGELFF. In nucleotides, the CDR3 is TGTACCAGCAGCTTAGCCGGAGCCGGGGAGCTGTTTTTT.

V usage is TRBV3-1 and J usage is TRBJ1-1, with 8 bases lining up with TRBD1. Germline values: CDR1 LGHDT, CDR2 YNNKEL (reference sequence). This CDR3 comprises 16 residues. V shed 2 bases and J 6 bases; nucleotides not matched to a gene: 11. The CDR3 region has the DNA TGTGCCAGCAGCCAAAACCTGGACAGGGCGCGCCCTGAAGCTTTCTTT. Its translation is CASSQNLDRARPEAFF.

This clonotype was recorded at least ten times. This chain links TRBV18 with TRBJ1-1; D remains unclear. Germline CDR1 is KGHSH and CDR2 is LQKENI. Trimming took off 2 bases at V and 6 bases at J, with 16 bases between the two ends. The CDR3 sequence is 15 residues long. CDR3 sequence reads: CASSPEGLPGAEAFF. DNA of the CDR3: TGTGCCAGCTCACCAGAAGGGCTTCCTGGGGCTGAAGCTTTCTTT.

There are a few counts of this clonotype. The chain carries TRBV2 and TRBJ1-5; the D is unclear. The CDR3 extends over 13 amino acids. Trimming left V 6 bases short and J 4 bases short, with 10 bases between. Per germline, CDR1 SNHLY and CDR2 FYNNEI. CDR3 amino acids: CASSPRQNQPQHF. The DNA of the CDR3 is TGTGCCAGCAGCCCCCGCCAGAATCAGCCCCAGCATTTT.

This clonotype was counted ten times or more. The CDR3 protein is CAWSVSTYEQYF. The CDR3 nucleotides are TGTGCCTGGAGTGTAAGTACCTACGAGCAGTACTTC. This chain connects TRBV30 to TRBJ2-7, with unresolved D. The V end was cut by 0 bases, the J end by 2 bases, with 5 bases between. CDR1 and CDR2 (germline): GTSNPN, SVGIG (reference sequence). CDR3 size: 12 residues.

This clonotype was found many times. This sequence joins TRBV4-2 and TRBJ2-5, with D tentatively TRBD2 (7 bases). Per germline, CDR1 LGHNA and CDR2 YNFKEQ. There are 18 residues in the CDR3. V shed 0 bases and J shed 5 bases, with 22 bases lying between them. CDR3 nucleotide sequence: TGTGCCAGCAGCCAAGAAAGAGGGGGTAGCGGGTATAGGGAGACCCAGTACTTC. It specifies CASSQERGGSGYRETQYF.

The chain is built from TRBV11-2 and TRBJ2-5; 8 bases fit TRBD2. Trimming took 5 bases from V and 9 from J; bases not matched to a gene: 20. The CDR3 spans 17 residues. Germline V lookup: CDR1 SGHAT, CDR2 FQNNGV. The CDR3 DNA sequence: TGTGCCAGCAGCACCGGCGTCGCGGGAGGCCTCACTGGGGCCCAGTACTTC. This translates into CASSTGVAGGLTGAQYF.

This clonotype has at least ten counts. The chain has TRBV7-8 and TRBJ1-5; weak D call: TRBD1 (6 bases). Germline CDR1 reads SGHVS; CDR2 reads FQNEAQ. CDR3 length equals 15 residues. Trimming removed 4 bases at V and 0 bases at J, with 10 bases between. The CDR3 here is CASSSTGFSNQPQHF. The CDR3 DNA is TGTGCCAGCAGCTCCACAGGGTTTAGCAATCAGCCCCAGCATTTT. Using reference TRBV7-8 and TRBJ1-5 for the parts outside the CDR3, the full variable domain is GAGVSQSPRYKVAKRGQDVALRCDPISGHVSLFWYQQALGQGPEFLTYFQNEAQLDKSGLPSDRFFAERPEGSVSTLKIQRTQQEDSAVYLCASSSTGFSNQPQHFGDGTRLSIL.

The chain joins TRBV2 to TRBJ2-3; 9 nucleotides match TRBD2. The CDR3 sequence is 15 residues long. Per the germline V gene, CDR1 is SNHLY and CDR2 is FYNNEI. Losses at the gene ends were 6 bases for V and 2 bases for J; bases not matched to a gene: 6. The chain's CDR3 is CASSVAGETTDTQYF. CDR3 nucleotide sequence: TGTGCCAGCAGCGTAGCGGGAGAGACCACAGATACGCAGTATTTT. Filled out from reference TRBV2 and TRBJ2-3, the complete variable domain reads EPEVTQTPSHQVTQMGQEVILRCVPISNHLYFYWYRQILGQKVEFLVSFYNNEISEKSEIFDDQFSVERPDGSNFTLKIRSTKLEDSAMYFCASSVAGETTDTQYFGPGTRLTVL.

This clonotype occurred many times. The CDR3: CASRGLEYGYTF. The DNA for the CDR3 is TGTGCCAGCAGGGGGCTAGAGTATGGCTACACCTTC. The rearrangement links TRBV27 to TRBJ1-2; D perhaps matches TRBD1 (5 bases). The V gene's germline CDR1 is MNHEY and CDR2 SMNVEV (reference sequence). The CDR3 loop spans 12 amino acids. V was pared by 6 bases and J by 5 bases, with 10 bases between.

In this sample, this clonotype turned up many times. The chain uses TRBV6-2 or TRBV6-3 and TRBJ2-7, with no clear D. Germline assignment: CDR1 MNHEY and CDR2 SVGEGT. The germline V and J ends were trimmed by 2 bases and 0 bases, with 8 bases remaining between them. This CDR3 spans 14 amino acids. CDR3 nucleotides: TGTGCCAGCAGTTACGGCGGCCCCTCCTACGAGCAGTACTTC. This sequence encodes CASSYGGPSYEQYF.

The table lists this clonotype with many counts. This chain joins TRBV27 and TRBJ2-2, with TRBD1 identical over 10 bases. With 2 bases clipped from V and 5 bases from J, the junction kept 5 bases outside the gene matches. CDR1 and CDR2 from the germline V gene are MNHEY and SMNVEV (reference sequence). CDR3 size: 16 residues. CDR3 residues: CASSLPGQGLTGELFF. In nucleotides, the CDR3 is TGTGCCAGCAGTTTACCGGGACAGGGGTTGACCGGGGAGCTGTTTTTT.

This clonotype was seen ten or more times. The rearrangement joins TRBV12-3 or TRBV12-4 to TRBJ1-1, with a tentative D call TRBD1 (6 bases). This CDR3 has 13 amino acids. V lost 10 bases to trimming and J lost 1 base, with 13 bases between them. CDR3 region: CATSQGWNTEAFF. CDR3 bases: TGTGCCACCTCACAGGGTTGGAACACTGAAGCTTTCTTT.